These 29 T cell receptor beta chains share one sample of origin, sequenced in a study of blood T cells in healthy people across ages. A J-beta primer mix and a sample-barcoded 5' primer were used in a second PCR of about 7 to 12 cycles. TCRdb independently ran MiXCR on the 5' RACE reads; one entry per CDR3 protein. The table records 850,000 to 1,300,000 distinct CDR3 sequences, more than 35% of them present only once. The sequenced sample was blood. The receptors were gathered from a woman in her fifties or sixties in good health.

CDR3 region: CASSSTGQANEQYF. CDR3 bases: TGCGCCAGCAGCTCGACGGGCCAAGCCAACGAGCAGTACTTC. The chain joins TRBV5-1 to TRBJ2-7; D remains unclear. Trimming left V 3 bases short and J 5 bases short, with 15 bases between. The CDR3 sequence is 14 residues long. Per the germline V gene, CDR1 is SGHRS and CDR2 is YFSETQ.

This clonotype was observed a handful of times. The chain has TRBV20-1 and TRBJ2-4; D is possibly TRBD2 (7 bases). Gene TRBJ2-7 matches the end of the DNA better, so the J call may be wrong. CDR1 and CDR2 (germline): DFQATT, SNEGSKA (reference sequence). The CDR3 has 15 amino acids. Written as DNA, the CDR3 is TGCAGTGCTAGTGGGGGCCGAGCGGGACAATACGAGCAGTACTTC. It translates to CSASGGRAGQYEQYF.

The genes are TRBV20-1 and TRBJ2-1, with a possible D match to TRBD1 (5 bases). The CDR3 has 12 amino acids. Trimming removed 6 bases from V and 5 bases from J, with 11 bases in between. Per the germline V gene, CDR1 is DFQATT and CDR2 is SNEGSKA (reference sequence). The DNA for the CDR3 is TGCAGTGCAACTCAGGGCGACAATGAGCAGTTCTTC. Translating gives CSATQGDNEQFF.

The J gene is TRBJ2-5, the V gene TRBV5-1, with a weak D call TRBD1 (6 bases). The CDR3 covers 16 residues. Germline V gene sequence: CDR1 SGHRS, CDR2 YFSETQ. V lost 4 bases and J 5 bases, leaving 21 bases between the germline ends. This CDR3 is CASSPPLTGQSETQYF. CDR3 nucleotide sequence: TGCGCCAGCAGCCCACCCCTGACAGGCCAAAGTGAGACCCAGTACTTC.

This chain links TRBV12-3 or TRBV12-4 with TRBJ2-4; tentative D call: TRBD2 (6 bases). The J call is in doubt because the DNA end fits TRBJ2-7 better. This CDR3 is built from 13 residues. CDR3 region: CASKPAGPYEQYF. Here the CDR3 DNA reads TGTGCCAGCAAGCCAGCGGGCCCCTACGAGCAGTACTTC.

This sequence joins TRBV25-1 and TRBJ2-2; 7 positions agree with TRBD1. CDR1 is MGHDK and CDR2 is SYGVNS in the germline V gene. V shed 8 bases, J shed 6 bases, and the junction held 9 bases outside the gene matches. CDR3 size: 14 residues. The CDR3 here is CASGKGAHAGELFF. The CDR3 DNA is TGTGCCAGCGGCAAGGGGGCGCATGCCGGGGAGCTGTTTTTT.

This chain's CDR3 is CASSSGQAGHRREQYF. In DNA, the CDR3 is TGTGCCAGCTCATCCGGACAGGCGGGACATAGGAGGGAGCAGTACTTC. The V gene is TRBV18, the J gene TRBJ2-5; possible D gene TRBD1, 7 bases. Trimming removed 5 bases at V and 11 bases at J, with 27 bases between. The CDR3 length is 16 residues. Germline V gene sequence: CDR1 KGHSH, CDR2 LQKENI.

The chain has TRBV4-2 and TRBJ2-1, with D perhaps TRBD2 (6 bases). In germline, CDR1 is LGHNA, CDR2 YNFKEQ. This CDR3 spans 16 amino acids. Trimming shortened V by 0 bases and J by 5 bases, and 14 bases separated the two germline ends. The CDR3 DNA is TGTGCCAGCAGCCAAGATGGCCGAGCGGGCCACAATGAGCAGTTCTTC. Translation: CASSQDGRAGHNEQFF.

This clonotype was picked up one time. This rearrangement joins TRBV7-2 to TRBJ2-7; 8 bases are shared with TRBD1. Trimming removed 5 bases from V and 3 bases from J; junction bases left unmatched: 6. Germline CDR1 and CDR2: SGHTA and FQGNSA. This CDR3 region has 14 residues. Written as DNA, the CDR3 is TGTGCCAGCAGCGTACAGGGGGGATACTACGAGCAGTACTTC. As protein: CASSVQGGYYEQYF.

The chain links TRBV5-1 to TRBJ2-3, with 12 bases lining up with TRBD2. CDR3 length: 19 amino acids. Germline CDR1 SGHRS, CDR2 YFSETQ. V dropped 4 bases and J dropped 0; count of bases not matched to a gene: 12. CDR3 loop: CASSGGLAGLGVSTDTQYF. CDR3 nucleotides: TGCGCCAGCAGCGGAGGACTAGCGGGACTTGGGGTTAGCACAGATACGCAGTATTTT.

The rearrangement links TRBV7-9 to TRBJ2-5; TRBD1 agrees at 10 bases. TRBJ2-7 explains the end of the DNA better; the J call may be wrong. Germline V gene data show CDR1 as SEHNR and CDR2 as FQNEAQ (reference sequence). This CDR3 spans 15 amino acids. The CDR3 sequence is CASSADRGPAYEQYF. CDR3 bases: TGTGCCAGCAGCGCCGACAGGGGGCCAGCCTACGAGCAGTACTTC.

The chain carries TRBV27 and TRBJ2-7, with 9 bases fitting TRBD2. V trimming: 3 bases; J trimming: 6 bases; junction bases outside the gene matches: 15. This CDR3 is built from 17 residues. The germline V gene has CDR1 MNHEY and CDR2 SMNVEV (reference sequence). The CDR3 DNA follows: TGTGCCAGCAGTTTCTCCCCCAGCGGAGCGGGAGGACGCGAGCAGTACTTC. It codes for CASSFSPSGAGGREQYF.

This chain joins TRBV5-5 and TRBJ2-5; a weak D match, TRBD1 (5 bases). Germline lookup yields CDR1 SGHKS and CDR2 YYEKEE (reference sequence). The CDR3 runs to 16 residues. With 2 bases removed from V and 8 bases from J, the gap between germline ends came to 22 bases. The CDR3, as DNA: TGTGCCAGCAGCTTCCCCCAGGGCAGGACCATGCAAACCCAGTACTTC. This sequence encodes CASSFPQGRTMQTQYF.

This clonotype was detected many times. The chain employs TRBV10-3 and TRBJ2-5, with a tentative D call TRBD2 (6 bases). The CDR3 covers 12 residues. Germline assignment: CDR1 ENHRY and CDR2 SYGVKD. V lost 4 bases, J lost 3 bases, and 6 bases lay in between. CDR3 coding DNA: TGTGCCATCAGTGGGGGGGAAGAGACCCAGTACTTC. This sequence encodes CAISGGEETQYF.

This chain joins TRBV5-1 and TRBJ2-7; TRBD1 aligns across 7 bases. TRBJ2-5 matches the DNA end more closely, so the J call is doubtful. In germline, CDR1 is SGHRS, CDR2 YFSETQ. This CDR3 region has 15 residues. The CDR3 loop reads CASSWEGGEVETQYF. The CDR3, as DNA: TGCGCCAGCAGCTGGGAAGGGGGCGAAGTAGAGACCCAGTACTTC.

The V and J genes are TRBV2 and TRBJ2-5; possible D gene TRBD2, 6 bases. The CDR3 extends over 13 amino acids. Trimming stripped 5 bases from V and 4 bases from J, with 11 bases between. Germline CDR1 and CDR2: SNHLY and FYNNEI. CDR3 DNA sequence: TGTGCCAGCAGTCCGACTAGTAGAGAGACCCAGTACTTC. It is translated as CASSPTSRETQYF.

This clonotype turned up a few times. The chain couples TRBV9 to TRBJ1-2; 8 bases map to TRBD1. In germline, CDR1 is SGDLS, CDR2 YYNGEE. V was pared by 2 bases and J by 6 bases, with 9 bases of the junction left unmatched. The CDR3 totals 15 residues. As DNA, the CDR3 is TGTGCCAGCAGCGTCGGGGACAGGTACTGGAATGGCTACACCTTC. It yields the protein CASSVGDRYWNGYTF.

Worth noting for this clonotype: Relative to the germline gene, one junction end is altered; a read error may explain this. The chain uses TRBV7-2 and TRBJ2-7, with 10 bases matching TRBD2. The CDR3 extends over 15 amino acids. The germline CDR1 and CDR2 sequences are SGHTA and FQGNSA. The CDR3 nucleotides read TGTGCCGGCAGCTTAGCAGCGGGAGGGATGAGCGAGCAGTACTTC. This codes for CAGSLAAGGMSEQYF.

This clonotype has just a few counts. This chain connects TRBV7-6 to TRBJ2-5, with 7 bases aligning to TRBD2. V lost 1 base and J lost 5; bases outside the gene matches: 7. Germline assignment: CDR1 SGHVS and CDR2 FNYEAQ. There are 15 residues in the CDR3. The CDR3, as DNA: TGTGCCAGCAGCTTAGTTCCGGGAGGAAGGGAGACCCAGTACTTC. It encodes CASSLVPGGRETQYF.

The CDR3 loop reads CASRRSGANTGELFF. CDR3 bases: TGTGCCAGCAGAAGATCGGGCGCGAACACCGGGGAGCTGTTTTTT. This rearrangement joins TRBV9 to TRBJ2-2; D is undetermined. The CDR3 runs 15 residues. The V end lost 5 bases, the J end lost 0 bases, and 11 bases lay between the germline ends. CDR1 SGDLS and CDR2 YYNGEE come from the germline V gene.

The chain carries TRBV11-2 and TRBJ2-1, with 9 bases matching TRBD2. Unmatched junction bases numbered 8, after V lost 7 bases and J lost 4 bases. Germline-derived CDR1 and CDR2 are SGHAT and FQNNGV. This CDR3 region has 15 residues. In DNA form, the CDR3 reads TGTGCCAGCACCCTTAAGCGGGAGGATTACAATGAGCAGTTCTTC. Its protein product is CASTLKREDYNEQFF.

This clonotype has just a few counts. This chain connects TRBV7-2 to TRBJ1-4, with D maybe TRBD1 (5 bases). The CDR3 sequence is 15 residues long. Germline loops: CDR1 SGHTA, CDR2 FQGNSA. With 0 bases removed from V and 5 bases from J, the gap between germline ends came to 10 bases. CDR3 nucleotides: TGTGCCAGCAGCTTAGCGACAGCGCGGAATGAAAAACTGTTTTTT. Protein sequence: CASSLATARNEKLFF.

The chain combines TRBV20-1 with TRBJ2-4; the match to TRBD1 covers 12 bases. CDR3 length: 15 amino acids. The V gene's germline CDR1 is DFQATT and CDR2 SNEGSKA (reference sequence). With V trimmed by 2 bases and J by 13 bases, 12 bases remained unmatched. DNA of the CDR3: TGCAGTGCTAGATCGGGGGACAGGGGGCGGTGGGAGCAGTACTTC. This codes for CSARSGDRGRWEQYF.

This chain links TRBV11-2 with TRBJ1-1; 7 positions match TRBD1. The CDR3 consists of 15 residues. With 1 base clipped from V and 5 bases from J, the junction kept 7 bases outside the gene matches. CDR1 is SGHAT and CDR2 is FQNNGV in the germline V gene. The CDR3 region has the DNA TGTGCCAGCAGCTTAGGGCAGGGGGGTAGAACTGAAGCTTTCTTT. Translation: CASSLGQGGRTEAFF.

The chain is built from TRBV3-1 and TRBJ2-6, with TRBD2 identical over 9 bases. Germline-derived CDR1 and CDR2 are LGHDT and YNNKEL (reference sequence). There are 20 residues in the CDR3. V shed 4 bases, J shed 2 bases, and the junction held 15 bases outside the gene matches. This CDR3 is CASSPKMSRGLATGANVLTF. The CDR3, as DNA: TGTGCCAGCAGCCCCAAGATGTCCCGGGGACTAGCCACTGGGGCCAACGTCCTGACTTTC.

The gene calls are TRBV4-1 and TRBJ2-1; 7 bases line up with TRBD1. This CDR3 has 17 residues. J was trimmed by 4 bases and V by 5 bases; bases with no gene match: 14. Germline assignment: CDR1 MGHRA and CDR2 YSYEKL. The CDR3 loop reads CASSIASGVQGYNEQFF. In DNA form, the CDR3 reads TGCGCCAGCAGCATCGCTTCTGGGGTACAGGGGTACAATGAGCAGTTCTTC.

This clonotype was seen at least ten times. V and J are TRBV20-1 and TRBJ2-7; D remains unclear. The CDR3 runs to 11 residues. CDR1 DFQATT and CDR2 SNEGSKA come from the germline V gene (reference sequence). The V and J ends lost 2 bases and 5 bases respectively, with 7 bases between them. CDR3 nucleotide sequence: TGCAGTGCTAGATGGCGGAACGAGCAGTACTTC. This translates into CSARWRNEQYF.

The V call is TRBV24-1, the J call TRBJ2-2; 7 bases are shared with TRBD2. CDR1 and CDR2 (germline): KGHDR, SFDVKD. The CDR3 covers 15 residues. V trimming: 6 bases; J trimming: 3 bases; junction bases outside the gene matches: 6. The CDR3 region has the DNA TGTGCCACCAGTATGGGGGGGAGGTACACCGGGGAGCTGTTTTTT. Amino acid sequence: CATSMGGRYTGELFF.

This chain joins TRBV29-1 and TRBJ2-5; D remains ambiguous. The closer fit of TRBJ2-1 to the DNA end suggests the J call may be wrong. The CDR3 is 13 amino acids. Germline CDR1 SQVTM, CDR2 ANQGSEA. The CDR3 protein is CSVDLQTQETQFF. The CDR3 nucleotides read TGCAGCGTTGACTTACAGACCCAAGAGACCCAGTTCTTC.